This T cell receptor (beta chain) was recorded in a study of blood T cells in healthy people across ages. V lost 8 bases and J lost 1, with 20 bases in between. The CDR3 length is 16 residues. Germline CDR1 and CDR2: SNHLY and FYNNEI. This clonotype has at least ten counts. The second PCR ran roughly 7 to 11 cycles with a sample-barcoded 5' primer and J-beta primers. TCRdb used MiXCR to reprocess the 5' RACE reads, holding one entry per CDR3 protein. The repertoire holds some 560,000 distinct CDR3 sequences, with roughly a quarter as singletons. This sample also appeared in a second study, on T cells of mothers and their children.

Material: blood. The rearrangement uses TRBV2 and TRBJ1-2, with D unresolved. The TCR sequence derives from a boy between 2 and 15 years old in good health. In nucleotides, the CDR3 is TGTGCCAGCCGCCCGCCTGGACGGACGATTAACTATGGCTACACCTTC. Translating it yields CASRPPGRTINYGYTF.